This TCR beta chain was profiled in a study of T cell clusters in autoimmune cytopenias. Study outcomes and limitations: TRB repertoire shifts in secondary cytopenia and chronic lymphocytic leukemia mostly reflected lymphoma, not autoimmunity. Active autoimmune hepatitis patients had roughly 2.9-fold fewer exclusive TRB clusters than healthy donors.

Turning to this clonotype: What it recognizes is unknown.

CDR1 is LNHDA and CDR2 is SQIVND in the germline V gene (reference sequence). CDR3 size: 18 residues. TRB was amplified from about 270 ng of peripheral blood genomic DNA per sample. One tube held mixed TRB-A and TRB-B primer pools for touch-down PCR. One entry per CDR3 protein, without DNA, is what TCRdb gives after re-calling the multiplex PCR reads. The sample includes more than 13,000 distinct CDR3 sequences. V usage is TRBV19 and J usage is TRBJ2-1; the D call of TRBD1 rests on TCRdb alone, since no DNA is present to check it. The sequencing sample was made of peripheral blood. The TCR sequence derives from a human donor with an autoimmune cytopenia or autoimmune hepatitis (not recorded which). The CDR3 reads CASSSGQGALYLYNEQFF.